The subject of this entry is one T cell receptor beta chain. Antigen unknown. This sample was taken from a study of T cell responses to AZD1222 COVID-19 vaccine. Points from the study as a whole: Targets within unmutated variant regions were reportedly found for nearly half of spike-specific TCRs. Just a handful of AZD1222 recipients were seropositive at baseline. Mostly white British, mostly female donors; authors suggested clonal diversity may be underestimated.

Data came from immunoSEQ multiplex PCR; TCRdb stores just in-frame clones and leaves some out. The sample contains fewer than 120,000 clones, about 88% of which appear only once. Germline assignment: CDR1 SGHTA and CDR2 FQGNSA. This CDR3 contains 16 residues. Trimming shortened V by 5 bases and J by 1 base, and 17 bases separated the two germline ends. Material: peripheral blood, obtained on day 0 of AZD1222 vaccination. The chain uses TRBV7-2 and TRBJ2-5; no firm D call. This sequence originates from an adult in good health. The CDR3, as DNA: TGTGCCAGCAGCCCGCCGGGCCTCAGGTCCCAAGAGACCCAGTACTTC. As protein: CASSPPGLRSQETQYF.